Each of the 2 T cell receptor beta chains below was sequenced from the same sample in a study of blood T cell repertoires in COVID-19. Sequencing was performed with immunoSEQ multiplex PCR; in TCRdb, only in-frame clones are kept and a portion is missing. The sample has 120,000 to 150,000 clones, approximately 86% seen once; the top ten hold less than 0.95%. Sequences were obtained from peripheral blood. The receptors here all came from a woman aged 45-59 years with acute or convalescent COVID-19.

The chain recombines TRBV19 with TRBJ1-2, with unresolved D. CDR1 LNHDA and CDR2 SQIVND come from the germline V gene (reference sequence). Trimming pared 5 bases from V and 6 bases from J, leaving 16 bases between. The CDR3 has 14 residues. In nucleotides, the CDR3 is TGTGCCAGTAGTCGGGAAAGAGAAAGGGATGGCTACACCTTC. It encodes CASSRERERDGYTF.

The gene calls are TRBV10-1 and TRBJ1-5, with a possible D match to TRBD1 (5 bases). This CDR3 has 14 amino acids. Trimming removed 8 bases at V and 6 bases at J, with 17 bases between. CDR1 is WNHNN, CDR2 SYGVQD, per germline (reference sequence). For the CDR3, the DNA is TGCGCCAGCTCGACTCGGGGGGTCGGTCAGCCCCAGCATTTT. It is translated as CASSTRGVGQPQHF.